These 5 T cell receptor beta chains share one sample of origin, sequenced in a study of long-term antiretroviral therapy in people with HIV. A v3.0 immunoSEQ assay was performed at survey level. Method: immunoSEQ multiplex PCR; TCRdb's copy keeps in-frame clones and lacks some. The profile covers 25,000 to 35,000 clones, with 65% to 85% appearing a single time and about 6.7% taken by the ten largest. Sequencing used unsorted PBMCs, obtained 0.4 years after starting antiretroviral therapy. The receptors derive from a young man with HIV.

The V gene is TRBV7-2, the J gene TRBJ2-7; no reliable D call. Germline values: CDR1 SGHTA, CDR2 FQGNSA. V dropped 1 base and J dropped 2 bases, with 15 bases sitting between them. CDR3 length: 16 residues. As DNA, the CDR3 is TGTGCCAGCAGCTTAGAAGCCTGGGAAACTACCTACGAGCAGTACTTC. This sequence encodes CASSLEAWETTYEQYF.

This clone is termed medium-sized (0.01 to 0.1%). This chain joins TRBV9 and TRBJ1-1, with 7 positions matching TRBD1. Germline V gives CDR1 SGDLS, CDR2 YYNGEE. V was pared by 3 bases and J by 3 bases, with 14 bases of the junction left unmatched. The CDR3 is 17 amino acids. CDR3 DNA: TGTGCCAGCAGCGAGGGGGGACAGCCGAAGTCGGACACTGAAGCTTTCTTT. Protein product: CASSEGGQPKSDTEAFF.

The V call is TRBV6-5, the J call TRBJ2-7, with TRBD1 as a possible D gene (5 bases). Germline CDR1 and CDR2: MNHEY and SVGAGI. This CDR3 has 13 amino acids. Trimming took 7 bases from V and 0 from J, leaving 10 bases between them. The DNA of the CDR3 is TGTGCCAGCATATCCGACAGCTCCTACGAGCAGTACTTC. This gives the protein CASISDSSYEQYF.

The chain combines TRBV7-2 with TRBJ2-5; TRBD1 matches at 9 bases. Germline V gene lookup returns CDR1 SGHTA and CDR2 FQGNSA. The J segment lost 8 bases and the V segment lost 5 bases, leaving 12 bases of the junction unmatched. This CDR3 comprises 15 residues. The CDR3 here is CASSPQQGAKVTQYF. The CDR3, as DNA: TGTGCCAGCAGCCCTCAACAGGGGGCGAAGGTAACCCAGTACTTC.

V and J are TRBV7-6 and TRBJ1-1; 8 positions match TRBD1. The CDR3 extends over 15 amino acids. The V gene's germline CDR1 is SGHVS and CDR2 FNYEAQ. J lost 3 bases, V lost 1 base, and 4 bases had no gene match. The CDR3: CASSLGDRPDTEAFF. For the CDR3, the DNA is TGTGCCAGCAGCTTAGGGGACAGGCCCGACACTGAAGCTTTCTTT. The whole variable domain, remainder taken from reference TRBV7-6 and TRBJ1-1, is GAGVSQSPRYKVTKRGQDVALRCDPISGHVSLYWYRQALGQGPEFLTYFNYEAQQDKSGLPNDRFSAERPEGSISTLTIQRTEQRDSAMYRCASSLGDRPDTEAFFGQGTRLTVV.